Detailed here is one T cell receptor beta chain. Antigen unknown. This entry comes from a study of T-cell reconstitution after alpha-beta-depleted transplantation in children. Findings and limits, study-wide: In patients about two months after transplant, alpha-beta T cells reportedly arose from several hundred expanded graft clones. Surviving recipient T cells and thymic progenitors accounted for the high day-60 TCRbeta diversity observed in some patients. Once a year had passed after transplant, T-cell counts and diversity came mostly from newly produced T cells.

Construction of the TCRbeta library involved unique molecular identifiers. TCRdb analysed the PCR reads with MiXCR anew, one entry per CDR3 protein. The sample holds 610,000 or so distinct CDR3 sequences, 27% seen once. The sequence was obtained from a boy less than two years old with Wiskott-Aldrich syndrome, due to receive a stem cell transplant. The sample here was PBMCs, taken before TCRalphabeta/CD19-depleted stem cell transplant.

CDR3 in amino acids: CASSSGLPVWEQYF. As DNA, the CDR3 is TGTGCCAGCAGTTCGGGACTACCCGTTTGGGAGCAGTACTTC. The chain links TRBV27 to TRBJ2-7; 7 bases map to TRBD2. Trimming removed 4 bases from V and 7 bases from J; junction bases left unmatched: 10. CDR1 is MNHEY, CDR2 SMNVEV, per germline (reference sequence). This CDR3 has 14 residues.